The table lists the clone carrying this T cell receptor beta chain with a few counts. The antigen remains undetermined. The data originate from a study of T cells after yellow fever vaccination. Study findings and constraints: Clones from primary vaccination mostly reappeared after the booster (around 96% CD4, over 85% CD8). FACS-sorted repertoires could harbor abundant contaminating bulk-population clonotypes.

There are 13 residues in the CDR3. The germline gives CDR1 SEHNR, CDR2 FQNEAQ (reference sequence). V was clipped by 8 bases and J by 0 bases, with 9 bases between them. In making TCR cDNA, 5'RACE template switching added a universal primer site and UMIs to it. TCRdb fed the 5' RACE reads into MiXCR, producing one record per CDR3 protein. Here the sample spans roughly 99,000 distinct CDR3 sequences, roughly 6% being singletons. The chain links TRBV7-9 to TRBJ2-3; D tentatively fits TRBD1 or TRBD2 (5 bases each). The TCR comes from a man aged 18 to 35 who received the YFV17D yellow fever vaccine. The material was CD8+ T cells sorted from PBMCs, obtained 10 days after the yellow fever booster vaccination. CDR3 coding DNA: TGTGCCAGCTATGGGGGAAGCACAGATACGCAGTATTTT. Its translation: CASYGGSTDTQYF. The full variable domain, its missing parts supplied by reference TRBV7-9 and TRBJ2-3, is DTGVSQNPRHKITKRGQNVTFRCDPISEHNRLYWYRQTLGQGPEFLTYFQNEAQLEKSRLLSDRFSAERPKGSFSTLEIQRTEQGDSAMYLCASYGGSTDTQYFGPGTRLTVL.